These 14 T cell receptor beta chains were sequenced from one sample in a study of T cell responses to AZD1222 COVID-19 vaccine. TCRdb's copy holds only in-frame clones and misses some; the assay was immunoSEQ multiplex PCR. The sample includes roughly 150,000 clones, about 92% of them seen just once. This specimen consisted of peripheral blood, obtained 28 days after the second AZD1222 dose. Receptors were obtained from an adult who received the AZD1222 COVID-19 vaccine.

CDR3 protein: CASSPDSDSPLHF. The CDR3 region has the DNA TGTGCCAGCAGCCCGGACTCGGATTCACCCCTCCACTTT. The chain combines TRBV7-2 with TRBJ1-6; D not resolved. In germline, CDR1 is SGHTA, CDR2 FQGNSA. V lost 5 bases, J lost 8 bases, and 10 bases lay in between. This CDR3 has 13 amino acids.

This clone appeared a single time. V usage is TRBV5-6 and J usage is TRBJ1-5; 10 nucleotides match TRBD1. The CDR3 covers 15 residues. Germline CDR1 SGHDT, CDR2 YYEEEE. V shed 4 bases and J 2 bases; nucleotides not matched to a gene: 3. CDR3 sequence reads: CASSRGTGGNQPQHF. CDR3 DNA: TGTGCCAGCAGCCGAGGGACAGGGGGCAATCAGCCCCAGCATTTT.

CDR3 DNA: TGTGCCTGGAGTGCTGACAGCTATACAGCGGGAGGCCCGGGGGATACGCAGTATTTT. It encodes CAWSADSYTAGGPGDTQYF. This chain connects TRBV30 to TRBJ2-3, with TRBD2 matching over 9 bases. Germline assignment: CDR1 GTSNPN and CDR2 SVGIG (reference sequence). The CDR3 contains 19 residues. The junction had 20 bases not matched to a gene; V was cut back by 1 base and J by 6 bases.

This clone was recorded only once. The chain is built from TRBV9 and TRBJ2-7; the D gene is possibly TRBD1 (6 bases). Germline-derived CDR1 and CDR2 are SGDLS and YYNGEE. CDR3 size: 13 residues. The V and J ends lost 2 bases and 7 bases respectively, with 13 bases between them. The DNA of the CDR3 is TGTGCCAGCAGCGTGACACAGGGCGGGGAGCAGTACTTC. It codes for CASSVTQGGEQYF.

The rearrangement uses TRBV28 and TRBJ2-5; D remains ambiguous. CDR3 length equals 12 residues. Trimming pared 7 bases from V and 5 bases from J, leaving 11 bases between. Germline V gene lookup returns CDR1 MDHEN and CDR2 SYDVKM. CDR3 DNA: TGTGCCAGCACCCCCTCTCGGGAGACCCAGTACTTC. Its translation is CASTPSRETQYF.

The chain combines TRBV28 with TRBJ1-5, with 7 bases aligning to TRBD1. After removal of 3 bases from V and 4 bases from J, the junction contained 12 bases not matched to a gene. From germline, CDR1 is MDHEN and CDR2 SYDVKM. The CDR3 is 17 residues long. CDR3 nucleotide sequence: TGTGCCAGCAGTTTGGGACAGTATGCGTTCCGGAATCAGCCCCAGCATTTT. This gives the protein CASSLGQYAFRNQPQHF.

This clone was seen just once. The chain carries TRBV3-1 (or the pseudogene TRBV3-2) and TRBJ1-3; no firm D call. The germline V and J ends were trimmed by 6 bases and 3 bases, with 12 bases remaining between them. CDR1 and CDR2 (germline): LGHDT, YNNKEL (reference sequence). The CDR3 is made up of 14 amino acids. The CDR3 nucleotides are TGTGCCAGCAGAACCAGTGGCGGTGGAAACACCATATATTTT. As protein: CASRTSGGGNTIYF.

This chain links TRBV28 with TRBJ2-7; no reliable D call. This CDR3 spans 15 amino acids. The V and J ends lost 7 bases and 0 bases respectively, with 16 bases between them. Germline V CDR1 and CDR2: MDHEN, SYDVKM. CDR3 amino acids: CASTKVLPSSYEQYF. Written as DNA, the CDR3 is TGTGCCAGCACCAAGGTACTCCCGAGCTCCTACGAGCAGTACTTC.

V is TRBV7-8 and J is TRBJ2-3; 8 bases map to TRBD2. V shed 5 bases, J shed 4 bases, and the junction held 8 bases outside the gene matches. Germline CDR1 reads SGHVS; CDR2 reads FQNEAQ. CDR3 size: 15 residues. Here the CDR3 DNA reads TGTGCCAGCAGCAAACTAGCGGAAAAGTCAGATACGCAGTATTTT. Its protein is CASSKLAEKSDTQYF.

As for this clone: This sequence may be a read error, since a much larger clone differs from it by one base. The CDR3 DNA sequence: TGCGCCAGCAGCCAAACGAGGACAGGGGGGAACACCGGGGAGCTGTTTTTT. It codes for CASSQTRTGGNTGELFF. The chain has TRBV5-1 and TRBJ2-2; 10 bases align to TRBD1. J gave up 1 base and V 4 bases, and 7 bases lay outside the gene matches. The CDR3 spans 17 residues. Looked up from germline, CDR1 is SGHRS and CDR2 is YFSETQ.

The rearrangement uses TRBV9 and TRBJ1-6; maybe TRBD1 (5 bases). V was pared by 2 bases and J by 10 bases, with 19 bases between. Germline lookup yields CDR1 SGDLS and CDR2 YYNGEE. CDR3 size: 16 residues. The DNA for the CDR3 is TGTGCCAGCAGCGTCGGGCAGGGAACCCCTGGCTCACCCCTCCACTTT. This sequence encodes CASSVGQGTPGSPLHF.

The chain is built from TRBV6-2 or TRBV6-3 and TRBJ1-1; D may be TRBD1 (5 bases). Germline CDR1 reads MNHEY; CDR2 reads SVGEGT. The CDR3 length is 12 residues. With 4 bases removed from V and 5 bases from J, the gap between germline ends came to 8 bases. The CDR3 DNA follows: TGTGCCAGCAGTTGGGGGAGGACTGAAGCTTTCTTT. It encodes CASSWGRTEAFF.

This rearrangement joins TRBV30 to TRBJ2-7; 9 nucleotides line up with TRBD2. The CDR3 extends over 13 amino acids. Germline V gives CDR1 GTSNPN, CDR2 SVGIG (reference sequence). With V trimmed by 3 bases and J by 7 bases, 7 bases remained unmatched. In DNA, the CDR3 is TGTGCCTGGAGCCGCGGGGGGGCCTTGGAGCAGTACTTC. It specifies CAWSRGGALEQYF.

This sequence joins TRBV6-6 and TRBJ1-2, with TRBD1 matching 9 bases. V gave up 5 bases and J gave up 5 bases; unmatched junction bases: 9. CDR1 and CDR2 (germline): MNHNY, SVGAGI (reference sequence). The CDR3 has 15 residues. CDR3 sequence reads: CASSKTPGQGYGYTF. Written as DNA, the CDR3 is TGTGCCAGCAGTAAGACGCCGGGACAGGGATATGGCTACACCTTC.